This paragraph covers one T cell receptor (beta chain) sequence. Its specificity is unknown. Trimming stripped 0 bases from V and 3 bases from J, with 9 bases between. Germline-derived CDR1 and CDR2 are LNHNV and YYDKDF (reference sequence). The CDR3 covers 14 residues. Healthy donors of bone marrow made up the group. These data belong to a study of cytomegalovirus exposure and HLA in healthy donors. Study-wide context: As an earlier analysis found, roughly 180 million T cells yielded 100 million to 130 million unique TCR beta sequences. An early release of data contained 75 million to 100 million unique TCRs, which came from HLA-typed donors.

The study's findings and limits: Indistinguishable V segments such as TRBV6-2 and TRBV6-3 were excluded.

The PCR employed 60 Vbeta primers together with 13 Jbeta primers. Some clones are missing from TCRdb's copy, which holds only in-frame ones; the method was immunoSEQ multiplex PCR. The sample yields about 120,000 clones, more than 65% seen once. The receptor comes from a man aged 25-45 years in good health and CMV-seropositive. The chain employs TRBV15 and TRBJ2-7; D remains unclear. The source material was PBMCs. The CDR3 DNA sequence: TGTGCCACCAGCAGAGAGAACCGCGACTACGAGCAGTACTTC. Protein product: CATSRENRDYEQYF.